The 2 T cell receptor beta chains given below trace back to one sample, sequenced in a study of blood T cell repertoires in COVID-19. Sequencing was performed with immunoSEQ multiplex PCR; in TCRdb, only in-frame clones are kept and a portion is missing. This sample carries about 59,000 clones, 70% to 90% of them seen once, and the ten largest clones take more than 7%. What was sequenced was peripheral blood. The receptors come from a man between 60 and 75 years old with acute or convalescent COVID-19.

The chain uses TRBV2 and TRBJ2-1, with D possibly being TRBD1 (6 bases). Germline lookup yields CDR1 SNHLY and CDR2 FYNNEI. The CDR3 sequence is 12 residues long. V lost 2 bases, J lost 13 bases, and 12 bases lay in between. The CDR3 coding sequence is TGTGCCAGCAGTGAAACTAGGGACAAACAGTTCTTC. Its translation is CASSETRDKQFF.

This sequence joins TRBV9 and TRBJ2-3; TRBD2 is a possible D gene (5 bases). Trimming cost V 3 bases and J 4 bases, with 12 bases left between them. Per germline, CDR1 SGDLS and CDR2 YYNGEE. This CDR3 spans 14 amino acids. The CDR3 spells CASSGRQEADTQYF. The CDR3 coding sequence is TGTGCCAGCAGCGGGCGGCAGGAGGCAGATACGCAGTATTTT.